This entry lists 4 T cell receptor beta chains sequenced from one sample in a study of naive and memory T cell subsets. An equimolar mix of two oligonucleotides served as the beta constant-region primer for TRBC1 and TRBC2. Nested alpha and beta constant-region primers with the SP2 primer drove four PCR rounds on ligated cDNA. TCRdb independently ran MiXCR on the UMI-ligation and nested PCR reads; one entry per CDR3 protein. The sample gives tens of thousands of distinct CDR3 sequences, 15% to 20% of which show up once; less than 3.5% is in the top ten. The sample comprised effector memory CD4+ T cells from blood. The subset was: effector memory, CD45RA- CD27-. These receptors were collected from a human donor in good health.

This clonotype was seen a few times. The chain joins TRBV9 to TRBJ2-5; tentative D call: TRBD1 (6 bases). From germline, CDR1 is SGDLS and CDR2 YYNGEE. With 1 base removed from V and 8 bases from J, the gap between germline ends came to 12 bases. The CDR3 contains 13 residues. The CDR3 reads CASSVPPGTTQYF. Written as DNA, the CDR3 is TGTGCCAGCAGCGTACCCCCAGGGACAACCCAGTACTTC. Based on the CDR3 plus reference TRBV9 and TRBJ2-5, the full variable domain is DSGVTQTPKHLITATGQRVTLRCSPRSGDLSVYWYQQSLDQGLQFLIQYYNGEERAKGNILERFSAQQFPDLHSELNLSSLELGDSALYFCASSVPPGTTQYFGPGTRLLVL.

This clonotype was seen more than once but under ten times. The V call is TRBV9, the J call TRBJ1-5; D gene unclear. In germline, CDR1 is SGDLS, CDR2 YYNGEE. The V gene lost 0 bases and the J gene lost 2 bases, with 9 bases spanning the gap. The CDR3 covers 15 residues. DNA of the CDR3: TGTGCCAGCAGCGTAGGGGCTTTGGGCAATCAGCCCCAGCATTTT. As protein: CASSVGALGNQPQHF.

This clonotype was picked up many times. The V and J genes are TRBV28 and TRBJ1-1, with D unresolved. The germline CDR1 and CDR2 sequences are MDHEN and SYDVKM. CDR3 length: 13 residues. V was clipped by 8 bases and J by 1 base, with 11 bases between them. The CDR3: CASHLRPNTEAFF. Here the CDR3 DNA reads TGTGCCAGCCACTTACGGCCGAACACTGAAGCTTTCTTT.

The sample holds many counts of this clonotype. The chain links TRBV20-1 to TRBJ2-7; 9 bases are a match to TRBD2. This CDR3 contains 13 residues. Per germline, CDR1 DFQATT and CDR2 SNEGSKA (reference sequence). Trimming removed 3 bases from V and 5 bases from J; junction bases left unmatched: 5. Here the CDR3 reads CSASILAGNEQYF. As DNA, the CDR3 is TGCAGTGCTAGTATCCTAGCGGGAAACGAGCAGTACTTC.